This is a list of T cell receptor beta chains from one sample in a study of vaccination and CD4 T cells after COVID-19. No cognate antigen is known for these TCRs. TCRdb re-called the PCR reads through MiXCR, storing one row per CDR3 protein. There are 8,000 or so distinct CDR3 sequences in the sample; 45% to 55% occur only once, and 35% to 55% lies in the top ten. What was sequenced was CD4+ T cells from blood, cultured in vitro. The receptor source for this set is a human donor who had recovered from COVID-19. Both conserved end residues are part of each CDR3. The D gene is left open where the match is weak. Clone size is shown for a subset of rows, as once, few, many or a class of expanded clone.

v_call	d_call	clone_size	j_call	cdr3_nt	cdr3_aa
TRBV5-6	TRBD1	once	TRBJ2-5	TGTGCCAGCAGCTTATCGCCGGGACAGGCCCTGGGGGAGACCCAGTACTTC	CASSLSPGQALGETQYF
TRBV11-2	-	-	TRBJ2-7	TGTGCCAGCAGCTTCCGACCAAATTACGAGCAGTACTTC	CASSFRPNYEQYF
TRBV2	-	-	TRBJ2-5	TGTGCCAGCAGTGAAGGATGGACGAGCCAGTACTTC	CASSEGWTSQYF
TRBV7-2	TRBD1	-	TRBJ2-2	TGTGCCAGCAGCTTAACAGGGGCCCTCACCGGGGAGCTGTTTTTT	CASSLTGALTGELFF
TRBV25-1	-	-	TRBJ2-3	TGTGCCAGCAGTGAATGGCCGGGGGCAACAGATACGCAGTATTTT	CASSEWPGATDTQYF
TRBV12-3/TRBV12-4	-	-	TRBJ2-7	TGTGCCAGCAGGCCTGAGGGGATCGGGCACGAGCAGTACTTC	CASRPEGIGHEQYF
TRBV12-3/TRBV12-4	-	-	TRBJ2-1	TGTGCCAGCAGCCACACGCTGAGGGGCCACAATGAGCAGTTCTTC	CASSHTLRGHNEQFF
TRBV29-1	-	-	TRBJ1-1	TGCAGCGCCCCAAAGGATGGACAGTACACTGAAGCTTTCTTT	CSAPKDGQYTEAFF
TRBV5-1	TRBD1	-	TRBJ1-2	TGCGCCAGCAGCCCCGGTGGGGCACAGGGGGCTACCCGCGGCTACACCTTC	CASSPGGAQGATRGYTF
TRBV19	-	-	TRBJ1-2	TGTGCCAGTAAAAACTCCGTACTGTTCATTGGGGGGACTTCGGGTGGCTACACCTTC	CASKNSVLFIGGTSGGYTF